This T cell receptor beta chain was documented in a study of blood T cell repertoires in COVID-19 (TCRdb year 2020). For the wider study: Samples covering the acute and convalescent phases of COVID-19 were provided by collaborators in the United States, Italy and Spain. A de-identified subject ID, COVID-19 status, age in years and sex were almost always included in the sample metadata. The repertoires were released in a freely available public database meant as a resource for research on the immune response to SARS-CoV-2. Deeply sampled blood TCRbeta repertoires from subjects exposed to, actively infected with, or recovered from COVID-19 were included in the dataset. Where available, HLA class I and class II types were obtained from metadata supplied by the sample provider rather than from assay-based typing. Samples were obtained from the ongoing ImmuneRACE study (first 160 participants) and from 1,254 subjects provided by 6 global collaborators. The material from the prospective study consisted of cDNA or gDNA derived from T cells, B-cell-depleted T cells, or PBMCs. What the research found in general, with its limitations: The amount of clinical and demographic metadata varied by source and participant and was provided uncurated.

TCRbeta CDR3 regions were amplified from genomic DNA using the immunoSEQ Assay, a bias-controlled multiplex PCR. The source study handled its data this way. The number of nucleated cells in each sample was estimated from the amplification of reference gene primers within the assay. Sequence reads were collapsed and filtered to measure the absolute abundance of every unique TCRbeta CDR3 rearrangement. For each sample, productive Simpson clonality was calculated as the square root of Simpson's diversity index over productive rearrangements. What TCRdb holds here is the immuneACCESS table cut down to in-frame rearrangements. Part of the clones is not present; checked against another copy, under half of the missing clones reflect an unresolved V gene, and the others are unexplained. V, J and clone size reflect that table, while D and trimming were determined from the DNA. Present in this sample are 310,000 or so clones, 75% to 95% of which were seen just once. The biggest ten clones account for 0.95% to 1.2% of the sample.

In the prospective study, participants were 18 to 89 years old, resided in approximately 25 geographic areas of the United States, and were enrolled through a virtual design. To assign participants to cohorts, the prospective study relied on clinical history that participants themselves reported in a screening survey and a study questionnaire. Recovered participants in ImmuneRACE Cohort 3 were defined as having two consecutive negative NP/OP PCR tests, clearance from a healthcare professional, or resolution of symptoms. Each participant in the prospective study had whole blood, serum and a nasopharyngeal or oropharyngeal swab collected by mobile phlebotomists. Prospective study participants could optionally give additional blood draws and questionnaires over an approximately 2-month period. Before DNA extraction, prospective study blood samples were shipped either frozen or at room temperature.

As for this clone: It has no known antigen specificity. Base qualities are not provided; no much larger clone lies one nucleotide away.

CDR1 and CDR2 are read off the germline V gene as SGHDT and YYEEEE. Including cysteine and phenylalanine, the CDR3 has 13 amino acids. The CDR3 DNA has 39 bases and is translated from base 1. V is cut by 8 bases and J by 7 bases, and the space between the germline ends is 18 bases. The chain couples TRBV5-6 to TRBJ1-1; the D gene cannot be named for sure. The material sequenced was PBMCs or T cells enriched from blood (not recorded which). This receptor was identified in a woman in her twenties or thirties who had recovered from COVID-19. At the DNA level, the sequence is TGTGCCAGTCAGACCCGAGGATGGATTGAAGCTTTCTTT. This translates into CASQTRGWIEAFF.